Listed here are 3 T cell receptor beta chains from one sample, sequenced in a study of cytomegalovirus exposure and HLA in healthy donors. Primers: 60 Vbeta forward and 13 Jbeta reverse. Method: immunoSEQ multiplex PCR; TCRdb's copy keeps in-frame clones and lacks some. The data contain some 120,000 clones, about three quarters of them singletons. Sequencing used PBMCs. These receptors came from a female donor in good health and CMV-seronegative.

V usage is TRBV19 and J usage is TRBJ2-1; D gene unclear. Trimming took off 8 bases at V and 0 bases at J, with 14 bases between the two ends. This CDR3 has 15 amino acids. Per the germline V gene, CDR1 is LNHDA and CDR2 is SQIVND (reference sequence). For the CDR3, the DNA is TGTGCCAGTTCGCATAAACGGAGCTCCTACAATGAGCAGTTCTTC. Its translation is CASSHKRSSYNEQFF. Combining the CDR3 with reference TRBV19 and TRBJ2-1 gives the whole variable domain DGGITQSPKYLFRKEGQNVTLSCEQNLNHDAMYWYRQDPGQGLRLIYYSQIVNDFQKGDIAEGYSVSREKKESFPLTVTSAQKNPTAFYLCASSHKRSSYNEQFFGPGTRLTVL.

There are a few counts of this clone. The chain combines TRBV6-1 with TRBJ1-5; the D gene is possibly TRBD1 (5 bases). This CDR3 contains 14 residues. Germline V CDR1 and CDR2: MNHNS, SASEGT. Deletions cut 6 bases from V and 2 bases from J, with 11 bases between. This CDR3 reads CASSDSFGNQPQHF. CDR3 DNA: TGTGCCAGCAGCGACAGTTTCGGCAATCAGCCCCAGCATTTT.

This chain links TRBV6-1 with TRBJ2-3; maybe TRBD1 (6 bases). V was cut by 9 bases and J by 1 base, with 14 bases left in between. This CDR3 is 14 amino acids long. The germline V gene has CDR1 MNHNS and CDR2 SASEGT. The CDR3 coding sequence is TGTGCCAGTGATAACTACAGGGGCACAGATACGCAGTATTTT. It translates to CASDNYRGTDTQYF.